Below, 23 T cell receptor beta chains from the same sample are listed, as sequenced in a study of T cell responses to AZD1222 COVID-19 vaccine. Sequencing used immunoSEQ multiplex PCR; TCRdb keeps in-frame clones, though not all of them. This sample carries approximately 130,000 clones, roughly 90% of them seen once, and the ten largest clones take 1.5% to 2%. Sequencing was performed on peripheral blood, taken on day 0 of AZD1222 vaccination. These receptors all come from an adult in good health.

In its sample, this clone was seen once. In nucleotides, the CDR3 is TGTGCCAGCAGAGCAGGGACTTCACCCCTCCACTTT. It encodes CASRAGTSPLHF. The rearrangement joins TRBV7-2 to TRBJ1-6, with D possibly TRBD1 on 5 matching bases. With 6 bases removed from V and 9 bases from J, the gap between germline ends came to 9 bases. CDR3 length: 12 residues. Germline CDR1 reads SGHTA; CDR2 reads FQGNSA.

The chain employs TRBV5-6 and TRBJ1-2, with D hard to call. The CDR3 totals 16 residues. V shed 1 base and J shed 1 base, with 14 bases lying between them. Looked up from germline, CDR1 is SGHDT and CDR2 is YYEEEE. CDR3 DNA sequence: TGTGCCAGCAGCTTGATCCCAAACGACAATAACTATGGCTACACCTTC. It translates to CASSLIPNDNNYGYTF.

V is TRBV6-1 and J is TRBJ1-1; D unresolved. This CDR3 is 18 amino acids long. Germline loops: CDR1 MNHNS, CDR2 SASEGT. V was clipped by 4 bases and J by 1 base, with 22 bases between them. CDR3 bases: TGTGCCAGCAGTGGGGGTCGGAGCAGAGACTTTTCGAACACTGAAGCTTTCTTT. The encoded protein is CASSGGRSRDFSNTEAFF.

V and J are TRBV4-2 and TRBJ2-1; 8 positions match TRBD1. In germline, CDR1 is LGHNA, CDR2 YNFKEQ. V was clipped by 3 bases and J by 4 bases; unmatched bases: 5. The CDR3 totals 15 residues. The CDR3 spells CASSQGQVEYNEQFF. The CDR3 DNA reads TGTGCCAGCAGCCAGGGACAGGTTGAATACAATGAGCAGTTCTTC.

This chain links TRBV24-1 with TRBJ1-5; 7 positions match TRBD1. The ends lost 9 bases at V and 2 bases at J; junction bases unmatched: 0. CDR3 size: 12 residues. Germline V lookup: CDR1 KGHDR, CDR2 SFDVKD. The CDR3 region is CATGTGNQPQHF. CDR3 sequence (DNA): TGTGCCACCGGGACAGGCAATCAGCCCCAGCATTTT.

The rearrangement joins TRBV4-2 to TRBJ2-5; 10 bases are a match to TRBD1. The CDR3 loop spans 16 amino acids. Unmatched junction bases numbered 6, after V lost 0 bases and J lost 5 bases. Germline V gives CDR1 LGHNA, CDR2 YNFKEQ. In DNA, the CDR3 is TGTGCCAGCAGCCAAGAAGTGACAGGGGGCTCGGAGACCCAGTACTTC. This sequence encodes CASSQEVTGGSETQYF.

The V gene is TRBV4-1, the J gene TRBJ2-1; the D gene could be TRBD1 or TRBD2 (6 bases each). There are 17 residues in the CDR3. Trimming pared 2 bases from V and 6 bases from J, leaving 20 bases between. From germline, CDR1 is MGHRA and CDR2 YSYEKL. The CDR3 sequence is CASSQIRSGGYVNEQFF. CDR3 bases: TGCGCCAGCAGCCAAATACGGTCCGGGGGCTATGTCAATGAGCAGTTCTTC.

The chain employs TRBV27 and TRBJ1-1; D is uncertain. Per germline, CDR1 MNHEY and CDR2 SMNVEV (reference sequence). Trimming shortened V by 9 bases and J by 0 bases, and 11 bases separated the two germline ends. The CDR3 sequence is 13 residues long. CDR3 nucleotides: TGTGCCAGAAAGCCCCAGATGAACACTGAAGCTTTCTTT. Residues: CARKPQMNTEAFF.

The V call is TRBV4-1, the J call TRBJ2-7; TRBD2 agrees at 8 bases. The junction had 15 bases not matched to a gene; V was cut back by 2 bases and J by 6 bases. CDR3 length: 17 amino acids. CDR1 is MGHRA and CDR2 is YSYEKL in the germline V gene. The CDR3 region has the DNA TGCGCCAGCAGCCAACTCCCGGGAGGGATTCCGATTCGCGAGCAGTACTTC. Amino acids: CASSQLPGGIPIREQYF.

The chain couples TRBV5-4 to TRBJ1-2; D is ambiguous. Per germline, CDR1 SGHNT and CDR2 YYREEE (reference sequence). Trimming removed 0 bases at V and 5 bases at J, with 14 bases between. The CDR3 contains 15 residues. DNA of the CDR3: TGTGCCAGCAGCTTGGTATCCCTGACGGATTATGGCTACACCTTC. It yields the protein CASSLVSLTDYGYTF.

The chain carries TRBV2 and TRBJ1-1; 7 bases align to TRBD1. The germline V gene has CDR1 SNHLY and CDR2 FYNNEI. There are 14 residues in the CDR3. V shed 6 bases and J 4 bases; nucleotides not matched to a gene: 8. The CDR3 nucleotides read TGTGCCAGCAGGGGGACAGCCTGGGGCACTGAAGCTTTCTTT. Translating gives CASRGTAWGTEAFF.

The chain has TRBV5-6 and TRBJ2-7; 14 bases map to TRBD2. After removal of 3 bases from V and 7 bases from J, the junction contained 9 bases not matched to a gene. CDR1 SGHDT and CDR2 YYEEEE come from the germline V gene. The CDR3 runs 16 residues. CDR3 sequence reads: CASSSGTSGRPWEQYF. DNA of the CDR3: TGTGCCAGCAGCTCGGGGACTAGCGGGAGACCTTGGGAGCAGTACTTC.

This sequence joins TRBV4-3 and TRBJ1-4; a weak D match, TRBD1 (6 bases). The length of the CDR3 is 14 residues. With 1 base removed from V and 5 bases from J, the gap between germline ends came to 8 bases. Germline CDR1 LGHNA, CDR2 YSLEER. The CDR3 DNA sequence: TGCGCCAGCAGCCAAGCAGGGGCCAATGAAAAACTGTTTTTT. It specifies CASSQAGANEKLFF.

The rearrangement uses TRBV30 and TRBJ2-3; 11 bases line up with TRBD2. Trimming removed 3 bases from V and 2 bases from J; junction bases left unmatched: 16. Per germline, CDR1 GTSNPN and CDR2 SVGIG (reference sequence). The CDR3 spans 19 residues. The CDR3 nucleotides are TGTGCCTGGAGGGAGGCCGTAGTGGTAGCGGGGGGGTACACAGATACGCAGTATTTT. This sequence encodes CAWREAVVVAGGYTDTQYF. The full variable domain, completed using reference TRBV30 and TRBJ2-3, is SQTIHQWPATLVQPVGSPLSLECTVEGTSNPNLYWYRQAAGRGLQLLFYSVGIGQISSEVPQNLSASRPQDRQFILSSKKLLLSDSGFYLCAWREAVVVAGGYTDTQYFGPGTRLTVL.

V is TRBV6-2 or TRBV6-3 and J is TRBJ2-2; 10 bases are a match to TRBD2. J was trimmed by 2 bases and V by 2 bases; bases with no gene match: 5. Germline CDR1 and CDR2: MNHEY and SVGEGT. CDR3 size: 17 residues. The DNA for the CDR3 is TGTGCCAGCAGTTACACCGGGACTAGCGCTAACACCGGGGAGCTGTTTTTT. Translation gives CASSYTGTSANTGELFF.

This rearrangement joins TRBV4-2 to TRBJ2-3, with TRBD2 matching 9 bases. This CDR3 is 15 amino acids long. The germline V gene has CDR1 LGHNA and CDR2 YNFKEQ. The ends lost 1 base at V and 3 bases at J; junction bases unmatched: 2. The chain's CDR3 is CASSQASGETDTQYF. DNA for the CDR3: TGTGCCAGCAGCCAAGCTAGCGGGGAAACAGATACGCAGTATTTT.

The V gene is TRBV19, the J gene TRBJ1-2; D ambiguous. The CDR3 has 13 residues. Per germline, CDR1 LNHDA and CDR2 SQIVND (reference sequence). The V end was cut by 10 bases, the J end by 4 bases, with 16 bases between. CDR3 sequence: CATTRGYGYGYTF. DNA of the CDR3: TGTGCCACCACCAGAGGGTATGGCTATGGCTACACCTTC.

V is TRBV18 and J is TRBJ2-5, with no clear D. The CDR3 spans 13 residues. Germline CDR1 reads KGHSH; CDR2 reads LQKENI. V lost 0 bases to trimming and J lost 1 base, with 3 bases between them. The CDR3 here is CASSPPGQETQYF. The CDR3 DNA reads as TGTGCCAGCTCACCACCGGGCCAAGAGACCCAGTACTTC.

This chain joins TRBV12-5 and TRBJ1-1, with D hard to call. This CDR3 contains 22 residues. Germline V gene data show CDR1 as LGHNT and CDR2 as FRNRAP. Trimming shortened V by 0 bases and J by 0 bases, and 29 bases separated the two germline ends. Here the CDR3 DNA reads TGTGCTAGTGGTTTGGTACCGGGCAGGAAAAACCCAAAAGCTATGATGAACACTGAAGCTTTCTTT. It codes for CASGLVPGRKNPKAMMNTEAFF.

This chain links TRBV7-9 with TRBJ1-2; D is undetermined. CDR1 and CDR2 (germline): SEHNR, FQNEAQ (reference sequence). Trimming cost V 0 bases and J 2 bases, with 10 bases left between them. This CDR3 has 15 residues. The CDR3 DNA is TGTGCCAGCAGCTTAGCGCCTTATCCGAACTATGGCTACACCTTC. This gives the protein CASSLAPYPNYGYTF.

The CDR3 loop reads CASSLGGGTGRTEAFF. In nucleotides, the CDR3 is TGTGCCAGCAGCTTAGGGGGCGGTACGGGTCGGACTGAAGCTTTCTTT. V gene TRBV7-9 combines with J gene TRBJ1-1, with a possible D match to TRBD1 (5 bases). The germline V gene has CDR1 SEHNR and CDR2 FQNEAQ (reference sequence). This CDR3 region has 16 residues. V dropped 1 base and J dropped 5 bases, with 17 bases sitting between them.

CDR3 protein: CASSAHDRVRQPQHF. The CDR3 region has the DNA TGTGCCAGCAGCGCCCACGACAGGGTTCGACAGCCCCAGCATTTT. This chain links TRBV9 with TRBJ1-5; 7 bases fit TRBD1. Per germline, CDR1 SGDLS and CDR2 YYNGEE. This CDR3 spans 15 amino acids. Trimming at V came to 3 bases and at J to 7 bases, leaving 10 bases not matched to a gene.

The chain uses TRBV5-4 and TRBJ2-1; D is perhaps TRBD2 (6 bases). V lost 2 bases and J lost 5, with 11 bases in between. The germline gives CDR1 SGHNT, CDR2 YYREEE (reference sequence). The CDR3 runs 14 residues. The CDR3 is CASSLVDYNNEQFF. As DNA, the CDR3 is TGTGCCAGCAGCTTAGTGGACTACAACAATGAGCAGTTCTTC.